This T cell receptor beta chain derives from a study of cytomegalovirus exposure and HLA in healthy donors. Overall study findings and caveats: Several of the most significant clusters appeared linked to common viral pathogens, based on a later analysis. Later genetic work tied a missense DCLRE1C variant to beta-chain V and J trimming.

The PCR had 60 Vbeta and 13 Jbeta primers. Profiled with immunoSEQ multiplex PCR; TCRdb holds only in-frame clones, not every one. The repertoire holds some 94,000 clones, 60% to 80% seen once, with around 3% in the top ten. About this clone itself: Its target is not known.

Germline V gives CDR1 SGHAT, CDR2 FQNNGV. The CDR3 contains 16 residues. V lost 2 bases and J lost 3; bases outside the gene matches: 8. V gene TRBV11-2 combines with J gene TRBJ1-2, with 8 positions matching TRBD1. The sequenced material came from PBMCs. The origin of this receptor is a man aged 35 to 55 in good health and CMV-seronegative. CDR3 amino acids: CASSLFTGGSYYGYTF. The CDR3 DNA reads as TGTGCCAGCAGCTTATTTACAGGGGGTTCTTACTATGGCTACACCTTC.